This entry lists 13 T cell receptor beta chains sequenced from one sample in a study of cytomegalovirus exposure and HLA in healthy donors. Both 60 Vbeta primers and 13 Jbeta primers went into the PCR. Clones were read by immunoSEQ multiplex PCR, and TCRdb kept only the in-frame ones, dropping some. Seen here are over 150,000 clones, 65% to 85% observed once, and the top ten hold 1.3% to 1.5%. Sequencing was done on a sample of PBMCs. The receptor set was obtained from a man in his sixties in good health and CMV-seronegative.

The V and J genes are TRBV7-2 and TRBJ2-5; D is possibly TRBD1 (6 bases). V dropped 5 bases and J dropped 5 bases, with 12 bases sitting between them. Germline V gives CDR1 SGHTA, CDR2 FQGNSA. The CDR3 sequence is 13 residues long. CDR3 DNA sequence: TGTGCCAGCAGCATACAGGGTTGGGAGACCCAGTACTTC. Translated: CASSIQGWETQYF.

The rearrangement links TRBV11-2 to TRBJ1-1; D possibly corresponds to TRBD1 (5 bases). CDR1 is SGHAT and CDR2 is FQNNGV in the germline V gene. V dropped 1 base and J dropped 4 bases, with 16 bases sitting between them. This CDR3 has 16 amino acids. CDR3 DNA: TGTGCCAGCAGCTTAGGGTATGAGCGGGGGGGCACTGAAGCTTTCTTT. It specifies CASSLGYERGGTEAFF.

The chain has TRBV5-4 and TRBJ2-4; D may be TRBD2 (6 bases). This CDR3 is built from 16 residues. The V gene lost 3 bases and the J gene lost 6 bases, with 19 bases spanning the gap. Germline V lookup: CDR1 SGHNT, CDR2 YYREEE (reference sequence). CDR3 nucleotide sequence: TGTGCCAGCAGCTCACAACCTAGGGGAGGAGGAAACATTCAGTACTTC. This sequence encodes CASSSQPRGGGNIQYF.

The chain has TRBV5-1 and TRBJ1-1; tentatively, D is TRBD1 (6 bases). This CDR3 region has 14 residues. The ends were cut back, 4 bases at V and 7 bases at J, with 17 bases in the middle. CDR1 SGHRS and CDR2 YFSETQ come from the germline V gene. CDR3 region: CASSPDRWNLEAFF. CDR3 coding DNA: TGCGCCAGCAGCCCAGACAGGTGGAACCTTGAAGCTTTCTTT.

V usage is TRBV28 and J usage is TRBJ1-2; D possibly corresponds to TRBD1 (6 bases). Between the trimmed V and J ends, which lost 3 bases and 0 bases, there was a span of 14 bases. The germline CDR1 and CDR2 sequences are MDHEN and SYDVKM. This CDR3 contains 16 residues. CDR3 DNA sequence: TGTGCCAGCAGTTTCCCACTAGGGGGAACTAACTATGGCTACACCTTC. Protein sequence: CASSFPLGGTNYGYTF.

V gene TRBV6-5 combines with J gene TRBJ2-1, with 13 positions matching TRBD2. V dropped 4 bases and J dropped 11; count of bases not matched to a gene: 8. This CDR3 has 15 amino acids. Germline CDR1 is MNHEY and CDR2 is SVGAGI. This CDR3 reads CASSLRTSGGRQQFF. CDR3 sequence (DNA): TGTGCCAGCAGTTTACGGACTAGCGGGGGCCGGCAGCAGTTCTTC.

This chain connects TRBV28 to TRBJ2-1, with a possible D match to TRBD2 (5 bases). Trimming cost V 5 bases and J 12 bases, with 23 bases left between them. CDR1 is MDHEN, CDR2 SYDVKM, per germline. The CDR3 has 15 residues. The DNA for the CDR3 is TGTGCCAGCAGTACTCCCGGGGAACGGCGTTGGTCGCAGTTCTTC. Protein product: CASSTPGERRWSQFF.

The chain is built from TRBV27 and TRBJ2-3; D is unresolved. From germline, CDR1 is MNHEY and CDR2 SMNVEV (reference sequence). The CDR3 sequence is 14 residues long. Trimming shortened V by 4 bases and J by 3 bases, and 11 bases separated the two germline ends. CDR3 nucleotide sequence: TGTGCCAGCAGTTGGCAGTTTATGACAGATACGCAGTATTTT. This encodes CASSWQFMTDTQYF.

This clone was recorded a few times. The junction does not match germline at one end; this may be a read error. V is TRBV7-9 and J is TRBJ1-2; D perhaps matches TRBD1 (6 bases). CDR3 size: 17 residues. In germline, CDR1 is SEHNR, CDR2 FQNEAQ (reference sequence). CDR3 amino acids: CSSSLANHGQNRNGYTF. The DNA of the CDR3 is TGTTCCAGCAGCTTAGCTAACCACGGACAGAATAGGAATGGCTACACCTTC.

As DNA, the CDR3 is TGTGCCAGCAGTCCACCAGGGACAGGGGGCTTAGGACAGCCCCAGCATTTT. Protein sequence: CASSPPGTGGLGQPQHF. The chain couples TRBV28 to TRBJ1-5; 12 nucleotides agree with TRBD1. The CDR3 runs 17 residues. The J segment lost 7 bases and the V segment lost 5 bases, leaving 12 bases of the junction unmatched. In germline, CDR1 is MDHEN, CDR2 SYDVKM.

The sample holds a few counts of this clone. This sequence joins TRBV5-6 and TRBJ1-1; TRBD1 aligns across 12 bases. The ends lost 3 bases at V and 9 bases at J; junction bases unmatched: 9. The CDR3 spans 15 residues. The germline V gene encodes CDR1 SGHDT and CDR2 YYEEEE. The CDR3 is CASSSKWDRGLKAFF. The CDR3 DNA follows: TGTGCCAGCAGCTCGAAGTGGGACAGGGGGCTGAAAGCTTTCTTT.

The sample holds a few counts of this clone. This rearrangement joins TRBV10-3 to TRBJ1-2, with D possibly TRBD1 on 5 matching bases. Germline CDR1 reads ENHRY; CDR2 reads SYGVKD. The CDR3 sequence is 16 residues long. With 2 bases removed from V and 6 bases from J, the gap between germline ends came to 19 bases. The CDR3 DNA reads as TGTGCCATCAGTGAGGGGGGGGGAAGTCAAGTAGATGGCTACACCTTC. Amino acids: CAISEGGGSQVDGYTF.

The genes are TRBV28 and TRBJ2-1, with TRBD2 identical over 9 bases. CDR1 and CDR2 from the germline V gene are MDHEN and SYDVKM. CDR3 length equals 15 residues. V dropped 3 bases and J dropped 8; count of bases not matched to a gene: 8. For the CDR3, the DNA is TGTGCCAGCAGTTTGGGCGGGAGGGCCCTCGATGAGCAGTTCTTC. This encodes CASSLGGRALDEQFF. The whole variable domain, filled in from reference TRBV28 and TRBJ2-1, reads DVKVTQSSRYLVKRTGEKVFLECVQDMDHENMFWYRQDPGLGLRLIYFSYDVKMKEKGDIPEGYSVSREKKERFSLILESASTNQTSMYLCASSLGGRALDEQFFGPGTRLTVL.